Below are 27 T cell receptor beta chains sequenced from a single sample in a study of shared clonotypes between healthy human individuals. Method: immunoSEQ multiplex PCR; TCRdb's copy keeps in-frame clones and lacks some. The sample contains 950,000 to 1,100,000 clones, around 78% of which appear only once. The sequencing input was memory CD4+ T cells from PBMCs. The subset: CD45RA-negative fraction. The receptors were sampled from a young man in good health. Some clones in this sample may be carry-over from other donors' samples.

The chain carries TRBV10-1 and TRBJ2-7; TRBD2 agrees at 12 bases. The CDR3 is 19 residues long. The germline V gene encodes CDR1 WNHNN and CDR2 SYGVQD (reference sequence). J was trimmed by 3 bases and V by 4 bases; bases with no gene match: 16. The CDR3 DNA reads as TGCGCCAGCAGTGCCGGACTAGCGGGACCTCCCCTAAACCGCTACGAGCAGTACTTC. This codes for CASSAGLAGPPLNRYEQYF.

Points on this clone: Its ends do not fully match the called genes, so a read error is possible. This sample also contains other DNA sequences that code for the same CDR3. V usage is TRBV5-1 and J usage is TRBJ2-2, with D perhaps TRBD2 (6 bases). This CDR3 contains 14 residues. Germline V gene data show CDR1 as SGHRS and CDR2 as YFSETQ. CDR3 sequence reads: CASSLGLNTGELFF. For the CDR3, the DNA is TGCGCCAGCAGTTTGGGACTCAACACCGGGGAGCTGTTTTTT.

This chain links TRBV5-1 with TRBJ2-3; 8 bases are a match to TRBD2. V dropped 6 bases and J dropped 0; count of bases not matched to a gene: 9. Per germline, CDR1 SGHRS and CDR2 YFSETQ. This CDR3 contains 16 residues. The CDR3 region is CASNRGSGVSTDTQYF. The CDR3 DNA sequence: TGCGCCAGCAATCGAGGTAGCGGGGTTAGCACAGATACGCAGTATTTT. Together with reference TRBV5-1 and TRBJ2-3, the CDR3 gives the full variable domain: KAGVTQTPRYLIKTRGQQVTLSCSPISGHRSVSWYQQTPGQGLQFLFEYFSETQRNKGNFPGRFSGRQFSNSRSEMNVSTLELGDSALYLCASNRGSGVSTDTQYFGPGTRLTVL.

The genes are TRBV7-6 and TRBJ2-1, with 10 bases identical to TRBD2. Germline V gene data show CDR1 as SGHVS and CDR2 as FNYEAQ. V was pared by 1 base and J by 7 bases, with 10 bases of the junction left unmatched. The CDR3 loop spans 17 amino acids. In DNA, the CDR3 is TGTGCCAGCAGCTTAGTTGTACCTAGCGGGAGTAGGAATGAGCAGTTCTTC. This translates into CASSLVVPSGSRNEQFF.

As DNA, the CDR3 is TGTGCCACCAGCCGTTCACCGGGACTAGCGGGGACTAGCACAGATACGCAGTATTTT. It specifies CATSRSPGLAGTSTDTQYF. V and J are TRBV15 and TRBJ2-3; 13 nucleotides match TRBD2. Germline trimming cut 5 bases from V and 0 bases from J; bases unmatched to any gene: 11. The germline V gene encodes CDR1 LNHNV and CDR2 YYDKDF (reference sequence). This CDR3 contains 19 residues.

The chain couples TRBV2 to TRBJ1-1, with a weak D call TRBD1 (6 bases). Deletions cut 3 bases from V and 7 bases from J, with 12 bases between. The CDR3 is 13 residues long. The germline V gene has CDR1 SNHLY and CDR2 FYNNEI. CDR3 loop: CASSDRGGSEAFF. The CDR3 DNA reads TGTGCCAGCAGTGATAGAGGGGGGAGTGAAGCTTTCTTT.

The chain uses TRBV7-8 and TRBJ1-3; 7 nucleotides match TRBD1. This CDR3 comprises 16 residues. The V gene end was trimmed by 1 base and the J gene end by 3 bases; junction bases not matched to a gene: 6. Germline V CDR1 and CDR2: SGHVS, FQNEAQ. The CDR3 DNA sequence: TGTGCCAGCAGCTTAGGGAGGGGGCTGGGTGGAAACACCATATATTTT. Translating gives CASSLGRGLGGNTIYF.

V gene TRBV4-1 combines with J gene TRBJ2-5; D gene ambiguous. With 0 bases removed from V and 7 bases from J, the gap between germline ends came to 15 bases. Germline-derived CDR1 and CDR2 are MGHRA and YSYEKL. The CDR3 covers 15 residues. CDR3 DNA sequence: TGCGCCAGCAGCCAAGATTCAACCGGTAGTGGGACCCAGTACTTC. This gives the protein CASSQDSTGSGTQYF.

The chain combines TRBV4-1 with TRBJ1-1; no firm D call. Deletions cut 0 bases from V and 4 bases from J, with 6 bases between. The CDR3 covers 13 residues. Germline loops: CDR1 MGHRA, CDR2 YSYEKL. CDR3 residues: CASSQEVATEAFF. The CDR3 DNA reads TGCGCCAGCAGCCAAGAGGTCGCCACTGAAGCTTTCTTT.

J is TRBJ1-2 and V is TRBV2; possible D gene TRBD1, 5 bases. Trimming cost V 8 bases and J 3 bases, with 10 bases left between them. This CDR3 region has 12 residues. Germline CDR1 reads SNHLY; CDR2 reads FYNNEI. CDR3 protein: CASSLGDYGYTF. CDR3 DNA: TGTGCCAGCTCTTTGGGGGACTATGGCTACACCTTC.

The CDR3 DNA follows: TGTGCCAGCAGCTCCCGGGGTAGGATCAACTATGGCTACACCTTC. It encodes CASSSRGRINYGYTF. V is TRBV9 and J is TRBJ1-2, with D uncertain. With 4 bases removed from V and 2 bases from J, the gap between germline ends came to 15 bases. This CDR3 is 15 amino acids long. Germline CDR1 and CDR2: SGDLS and YYNGEE.

The gene calls are TRBV5-6 and TRBJ1-4, with no clear D. The length of the CDR3 is 14 residues. Germline CDR1 reads SGHDT; CDR2 reads YYEEEE. Trimming shortened V by 2 bases and J by 5 bases, and 10 bases separated the two germline ends. Written as DNA, the CDR3 is TGTGCCAGCAGCTTCGGGGTTCAAAATGAAAAACTGTTTTTT. As protein: CASSFGVQNEKLFF. Full variable domain (missing parts from reference TRBV5-6 and TRBJ1-4): DAGVTQSPTHLIKTRGQQVTLRCSPKSGHDTVSWYQQALGQGPQFIFQYYEEEERQRGNFPDRFSGHQFPNYSSELNVNALLLGDSALYLCASSFGVQNEKLFFGSGTQLSVL.

This chain links TRBV29-1 with TRBJ2-3; 9 nucleotides line up with TRBD2. V was pared by 7 bases and J by 6 bases, with 11 bases of the junction left unmatched. CDR1 is SQVTM and CDR2 is ANQGSEA in the germline V gene. The CDR3 covers 14 residues. CDR3 sequence (DNA): TGCAGCGCCGGGGGCGGGAGGGGGTCCGATACGCAGTATTTT. The encoded protein is CSAGGGRGSDTQYF.

The chain is built from TRBV11-2 and TRBJ1-4, with D unclear. Germline lookup yields CDR1 SGHAT and CDR2 FQNNGV. Trimming left V 5 bases short and J 4 bases short, with 14 bases between. CDR3 length equals 15 residues. The CDR3 bases are TGTGCCAGCAGCCCGGCCAACATACATAATGAAAAACTGTTTTTT. Translated: CASSPANIHNEKLFF.

J is TRBJ1-5 and V is TRBV19, with 10 nucleotides matching TRBD1. V trimming: 4 bases; J trimming: 3 bases; junction bases outside the gene matches: 6. CDR1 LNHDA and CDR2 SQIVND come from the germline V gene (reference sequence). The CDR3 spans 16 residues. For the CDR3, the DNA is TGTGCCAGTAGTACACGGGACAGGGGATTCAATCAGCCCCAGCATTTT. Its translation is CASSTRDRGFNQPQHF.

The chain carries TRBV6-6 and TRBJ2-5, with 13 bases that match TRBD2. This CDR3 is built from 16 residues. Germline CDR1 and CDR2: MNHNY and SVGAGI (reference sequence). Germline trimming cut 5 bases from V and 5 bases from J; bases unmatched to any gene: 8. CDR3 residues: CASSPTSGRREETQYF. The CDR3 DNA is TGTGCCAGCAGTCCGACTAGCGGGAGGCGAGAGGAGACCCAGTACTTC.

The J gene is TRBJ2-5, the V gene TRBV19, with TRBD2 matching over 12 bases. V was pared by 6 bases and J by 4 bases, with 3 bases of the junction left unmatched. Per germline, CDR1 LNHDA and CDR2 SQIVND (reference sequence). The CDR3 consists of 14 residues. CDR3 residues: CASSATSGGETQYF. The CDR3 nucleotides read TGTGCCAGTAGCGCGACTAGCGGGGGAGAGACCCAGTACTTC.

The chain has TRBV6-1 and TRBJ2-7; D unresolved. The ends were cut back, 1 base at V and 2 bases at J, with 12 bases in the middle. Germline-derived CDR1 and CDR2 are MNHNS and SASEGT. The CDR3 length is 15 residues. The CDR3 loop is CASSEVWATTYEQYF. The CDR3 DNA reads TGTGCCAGCAGTGAAGTTTGGGCTACAACCTACGAGCAGTACTTC.

This rearrangement joins TRBV10-3 to TRBJ2-6, with 8 bases identical to TRBD1. Per germline, CDR1 ENHRY and CDR2 SYGVKD. Trimming took 7 bases from V and 3 from J; bases not matched to a gene: 11. The CDR3 consists of 17 residues. The chain's CDR3 is CAITRDRPSSGANVLTF. CDR3 DNA sequence: TGTGCCATCACTAGGGACAGGCCCTCGAGTGGGGCCAACGTCCTGACTTTC.

This chain joins TRBV19 and TRBJ2-5; 15 bases agree with TRBD2. Trimming took 5 bases from V and 7 from J; bases not matched to a gene: 11. This CDR3 comprises 17 residues. Germline values: CDR1 LNHDA, CDR2 SQIVND (reference sequence). The chain's CDR3 is CASSSPRTSGRGRTQYF. The CDR3 nucleotides are TGTGCCAGTAGTTCGCCACGGACTAGCGGGAGGGGACGGACCCAGTACTTC.

In this sample, this clone turned up a few times. V gene TRBV19 combines with J gene TRBJ2-2, with 8 bases aligning to TRBD2. This CDR3 is built from 15 residues. Trimming cost V 2 bases and J 1 base; bases outside gene matches: 0. CDR1 and CDR2 (germline): LNHDA, SQIVND (reference sequence). CDR3 DNA: TGTGCCAGTAGTATACTAGCGGGGAACACCGGGGAGCTGTTTTTT. Residues: CASSILAGNTGELFF.

This clone was counted ten times or more. The V call is TRBV4-2, the J call TRBJ2-1; 7 nucleotides line up with TRBD2. Germline CDR1 reads LGHNA; CDR2 reads YNFKEQ. Trimming at V came to 4 bases and at J to 7 bases, leaving 7 bases not matched to a gene. The CDR3 has 14 residues. CDR3 residues: CASSLAGERNEQFF. The CDR3 DNA is TGTGCCAGCAGCCTGGCGGGAGAAAGGAATGAGCAGTTCTTC.

The CDR3 region has the DNA TGTGCCAGCAGCCCATATCAAGGGACTAGCGGCGAGCAGTACTTC. Protein product: CASSPYQGTSGEQYF. V is TRBV5-4 and J is TRBJ2-7; 11 bases line up with TRBD2. Germline trimming cut 4 bases from V and 6 bases from J; bases unmatched to any gene: 9. The V gene's germline CDR1 is SGHNT and CDR2 YYREEE (reference sequence). The CDR3 runs to 15 residues.

The chain recombines TRBV27 with TRBJ1-1, with unresolved D. Germline CDR1 MNHEY, CDR2 SMNVEV (reference sequence). V was shortened by 2 bases and J by 4 bases, with 8 bases between the two germline ends. CDR3 size: 13 residues. The CDR3 spells CASSLTSGTEAFF. The CDR3 coding sequence is TGTGCCAGCAGTTTAACATCGGGCACTGAAGCTTTCTTT.

The V and J genes are TRBV4-2 and TRBJ2-7; 7 bases align to TRBD2. V lost 1 base, J lost 1 base, and 1 base stayed unmatched. The CDR3 sequence is 14 residues long. Germline loops: CDR1 LGHNA, CDR2 YNFKEQ. This CDR3 is CASSQGGRSYEQYF. In DNA form, the CDR3 reads TGTGCCAGCAGCCAAGGCGGGAGATCCTACGAGCAGTACTTC.

This clone was observed once. The chain is built from TRBV2 and TRBJ1-2; D is possibly TRBD1 (5 bases). The V gene lost 7 bases and the J gene lost 2 bases, with 8 bases spanning the gap. Germline values: CDR1 SNHLY, CDR2 FYNNEI. The CDR3 totals 12 residues. For the CDR3, the DNA is TGTGCCAGCATGGGGGGAAACTATGGCTACACCTTC. Translation: CASMGGNYGYTF. The full variable domain, completed using reference TRBV2 and TRBJ1-2, is EPEVTQTPSHQVTQMGQEVILRCVPISNHLYFYWYRQILGQKVEFLVSFYNNEISEKSEIFDDQFSVERPDGSNFTLKIRSTKLEDSAMYFCASMGGNYGYTFGSGTRLTVV.

The genes are TRBV28 and TRBJ1-3; 10 bases are shared with TRBD1. Germline V gives CDR1 MDHEN, CDR2 SYDVKM. The CDR3 sequence is 15 residues long. Unmatched junction bases numbered 4, after V lost 5 bases and J lost 3 bases. The CDR3 here is CASSRQGARGNTIYF. The CDR3 DNA is TGTGCCAGCAGTCGACAGGGGGCGCGTGGAAACACCATATATTTT.